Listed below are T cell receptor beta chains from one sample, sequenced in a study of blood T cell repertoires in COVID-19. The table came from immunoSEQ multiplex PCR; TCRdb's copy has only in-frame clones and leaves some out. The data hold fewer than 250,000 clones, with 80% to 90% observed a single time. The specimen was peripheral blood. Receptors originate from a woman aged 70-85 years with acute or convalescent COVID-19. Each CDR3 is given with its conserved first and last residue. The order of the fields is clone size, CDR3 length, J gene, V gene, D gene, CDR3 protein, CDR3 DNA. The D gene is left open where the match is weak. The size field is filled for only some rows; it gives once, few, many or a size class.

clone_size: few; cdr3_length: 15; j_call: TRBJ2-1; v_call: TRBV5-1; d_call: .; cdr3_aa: CASSVDGAGYNEQFF; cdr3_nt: TGCGCCAGCAGCGTGGACGGTGCGGGGTACAATGAGCAGTTCTTC
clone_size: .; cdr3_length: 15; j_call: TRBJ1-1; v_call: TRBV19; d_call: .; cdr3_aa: CASSYFPSTNTEAFF; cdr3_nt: TGTGCCAGTAGTTACTTTCCAAGTACCAACACTGAAGCTTTCTTT
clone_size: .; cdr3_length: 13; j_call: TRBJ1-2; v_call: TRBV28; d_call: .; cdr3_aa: CASRPSGFYGYTF; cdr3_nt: TGTGCCAGCAGGCCCTCGGGGTTCTATGGCTACACCTTC
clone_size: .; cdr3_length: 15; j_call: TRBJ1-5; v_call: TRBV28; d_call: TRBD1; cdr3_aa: CASRRDRGWNQPQHF; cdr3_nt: TGTGCCAGCAGGAGGGACAGGGGATGGAATCAGCCCCAGCATTTT
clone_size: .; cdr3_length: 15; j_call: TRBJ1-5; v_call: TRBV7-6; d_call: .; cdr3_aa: CASSPDLSRDQPQHF; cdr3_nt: TGTGCCAGCAGCCCTGACCTATCACGGGATCAGCCCCAGCATTTT
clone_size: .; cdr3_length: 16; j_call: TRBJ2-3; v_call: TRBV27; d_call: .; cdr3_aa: CASSTGTAPGSDTQYF; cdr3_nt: TGTGCCAGCAGTACAGGGACGGCGCCGGGGTCAGATACGCAGTATTTT
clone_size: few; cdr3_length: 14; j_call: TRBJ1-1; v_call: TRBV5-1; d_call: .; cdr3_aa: CASSAYSTNTEAFF; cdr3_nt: TGCGCCAGCAGCGCTTACAGTACTAACACTGAAGCTTTCTTT
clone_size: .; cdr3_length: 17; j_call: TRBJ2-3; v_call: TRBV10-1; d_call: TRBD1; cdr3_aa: CASSGLGTGVSTDTQYF; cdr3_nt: TGCGCCAGCAGTGGGTTGGGGACAGGGGTGAGCACAGATACGCAGTATTTT
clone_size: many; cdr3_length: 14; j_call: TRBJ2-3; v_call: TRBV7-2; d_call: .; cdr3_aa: CASSLNISPDTQYF; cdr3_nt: TGTGCCAGCAGCTTAAATATCTCTCCAGATACGCAGTATTTT
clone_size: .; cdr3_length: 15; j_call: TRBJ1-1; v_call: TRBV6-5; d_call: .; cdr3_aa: CATSAGGGMNTEAFF; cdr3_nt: TGTGCCACCAGCGCAGGCGGGGGTATGAACACTGAAGCTTTCTTT
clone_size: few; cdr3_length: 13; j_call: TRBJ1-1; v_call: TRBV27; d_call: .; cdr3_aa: CASSFWTNTEAFF; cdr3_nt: TGTGCCAGCAGTTTTTGGACTAACACTGAAGCTTTCTTT
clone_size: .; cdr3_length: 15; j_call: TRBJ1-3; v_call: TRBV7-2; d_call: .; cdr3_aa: CASSLITAAGNTIYF; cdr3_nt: TGTGCCAGCAGCTTAATTACTGCGGCTGGAAACACCATATATTTT
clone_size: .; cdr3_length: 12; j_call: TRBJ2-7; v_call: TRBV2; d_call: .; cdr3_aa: CASSRPPDEQYF; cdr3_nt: TGTGCCAGCAGTCGTCCTCCGGACGAGCAGTACTTC
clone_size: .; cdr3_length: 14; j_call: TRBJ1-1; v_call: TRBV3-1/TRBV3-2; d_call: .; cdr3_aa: CASSHGLANTEAFF; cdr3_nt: TGTGCCAGCAGCCACGGGTTAGCGAACACTGAAGCTTTCTTT
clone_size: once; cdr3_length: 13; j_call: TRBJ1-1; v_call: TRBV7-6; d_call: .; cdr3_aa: CASSPTGNTEAFF; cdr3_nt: TGTGCCAGCAGCCCCACAGGCAACACTGAAGCTTTCTTT
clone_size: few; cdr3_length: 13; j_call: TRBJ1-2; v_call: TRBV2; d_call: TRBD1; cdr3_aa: CASSFQGANGYTF; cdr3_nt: TGTGCCAGCAGTTTCCAGGGGGCGAATGGCTACACCTTC
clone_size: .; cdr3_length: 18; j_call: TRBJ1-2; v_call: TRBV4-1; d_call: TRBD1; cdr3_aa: CASSQGAGRTGTNYGYTF; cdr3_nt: TGCGCCAGCAGCCAAGGTGCGGGAAGGACAGGGACTAACTATGGCTACACCTTC
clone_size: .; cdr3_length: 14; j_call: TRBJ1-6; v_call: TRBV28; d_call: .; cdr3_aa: CASSSRTSRSPLHF; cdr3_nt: TGTGCCAGCAGTTCTAGGACAAGTAGGTCACCCCTCCACTTT